The entry that follows covers one T cell receptor (beta chain) sequence. This receptor's antigen is unknown. Base qualities are missing; no much larger clone stands one base away. The data derive from a study of early stage breast cancer tumors (dated 2017 in TCRdb). Background on the whole study: Of the roughly 17 invasive breast tumors, approximately 11 were found to be estrogen receptor-positive, progesterone receptor-positive and HER2-negative. Of the roughly twelve ER+/PR+/HER2- tumors, eight were classified as invasive ductal carcinomas and four as invasive lobular carcinomas. On average, each sample got around 10-fold read coverage. A total of 2,651,842 templates, representing approximately 1,100,000 unique clonotypes, were detected across all samples. Overall study results and their limits: Because the cohort was small, analysis by tumor subtype was not possible. Repertoires from blood and normal breast were more alike than repertoires from blood and tumor, and in about 90% of the 16 patients, comparing each tissue with blood separated tumor from normal. Roughly 2.5-fold higher T cell density and higher clonality were observed in tumors than in adjacent normal breast tissue. Bulk genomic DNA sequencing of unsorted cells missed chain pairing and functional markers such as CD4, CD8 and FOXP3. Enriched TCRB sequences shared across patients were found to be mostly commonly generated sequences that were unlikely to play an important role in the tumor microenvironment.

From the cysteine through the phenylalanine, the CDR3 covers 12 amino acids. CDR3 DNA only is kept here, 36 bases in frame from base 1. V has 2 bases trimmed and J has 9 bases trimmed; junction bases matching no gene number 2. The CDR1 and CDR2 encoded by the germline V gene are SGHRS and YFSETQ. Each sample was amplified as two independent genomic DNA replicates: roughly 0.5 ug for blood and about 1.5 ug for tumor or normal breast. TCRB sequencing of genomic DNA was carried out with the ImmunoSeq Intro kit according to the manufacturer's instructions. Multiplex PCR was run for roughly 30 cycles using proprietary primers and spike-in control sequences for absolute quantification. Single-end 150-bp reads were used to sequence an 87-bp fragment spanning the CDR3 plus the flanking V and J genes. Each lane of an Illumina MiSeq using version 3.0 chemistry carried seven multiplexed samples, with two replicates per sample. The paper's data handling went like this. The vendor's proprietary pipeline handled the raw data processing, merging both replicates into a single result for each sample. To define clonotypes, the study grouped productive rearrangements that shared the V-gene family, CDR3 amino acid sequence and J-gene segment. To compute clonality, the normalized Shannon entropy (Pielou evenness) of TCRB abundances was subtracted from 1. T cell density was estimated by dividing total templates by the number of input cells inferred from the DNA input amount. Recon was used with default parameters to estimate total repertoire diversity and clonality. A clonotype counted as tumor-enriched if its abundance in tumor exceeded 0.1% and was at least 32-fold higher than its abundance in normal breast. TCRdb obtained this table from immuneACCESS and retained in-frame rearrangements with V and J assigned. These tables miss some clones; where compared with another copy, unresolved V genes account for less than half of the shortfall, and the remainder is unexplained. V and J calls and clone size are copied from that table; D and trimming were computed from the DNA. For this sample there are 39,000 or so clones; approximately 78% appear just once. The top ten constitute more than 5.5% of the sample.

The study profiled bulk TCR beta-chain repertoires in matched peripheral blood, tumor and adjacent normal breast tissue taken from about 15 patients with early-stage breast cancer. Before surgery, about 4.5-11 mL of whole blood was collected into EDTA tubes and then processed within 2 hours. Peripheral blood mononuclear cells were isolated by Ficoll-Paque centrifugation in SepMate-50 tubes. PBMCs were cryopreserved in approximately 90% FBS with about 10% DMSO in aliquots of roughly 1.9 to 4.5 million cells and stored in liquid nitrogen. Genomic DNA was extracted with the Qiagen AllPrep DNA/RNA Mini kit.

The sequence joins TRBV5-1 to TRBJ2-1; the junction holds 7 bases that match TRBD1. The source is a person in their fifties with breast cancer. Sequencing was performed on blood. The CDR3 here reads CASSLQGTEQFF. The bases read TGCGCCAGCAGCTTACAGGGGACTGAGCAGTTCTTC.